This entry is about one T cell receptor beta chain. The antigen it binds to is not known. Nothing much larger sits one base from this clone, and base qualities are not available. To sequence the TCRbeta CDR3 region, genomic DNA was isolated from the sorted cells. The immunoSEQ Assay was used for sequencing of TCRbeta CDR3 regions. This immuneACCESS table, as held by TCRdb, lists in-frame sequences with V and J called but not all clones. Of the missing ones, under half trace to an unresolved V gene in checked studies; the others have no known cause. This sample gives more than 45,000 clones in total; more than 75% of them show up just once. The top ten clones comprise around 2.5% of the sample. At the junction V is shortened by 4 bases and J by 7 bases; bases outside the gene matches: 14. The CDR3 has 17 amino acids, counting the end cysteine and phenylalanine. CDR3 DNA is the only sequence kept; it has 51 bases, read in frame from the first base. The germline V gene specifies SGHVS as CDR1 and FNYEAQ as CDR2.

The data derive from a study of OX40 agonist ivuxolimab in advanced cancers. Regarding the study in general: Ivuxolimab, which targeted the costimulatory receptor OX40 (CD134), was an agonistic, fully human IgG2 monoclonal antibody. Intravenous ivuxolimab was administered to patients every 2 weeks at six dose levels: 0.01, 0.1, 0.3, 1.5, 3 and 10 mg/kg. Among the approximately 54 dose-escalation patients, about 19 had hepatocellular carcinoma, roughly 15 melanoma, 9 renal cell carcinoma and 9 head and neck cancer. A male proportion of roughly 80% and a mean age of approximately 58 years, ranging from about 23 to 90, were recorded for the dose-escalation cohort. Prior anti-PD-1, anti-PD-L1 or anti-CTLA-4 therapy was permitted, and roughly two fifths of dose-escalation patients had received checkpoint inhibitors. Partial responses occurred in three dose-escalation patients, of whom one had hepatocellular carcinoma and two had cutaneous melanoma. Peripheral TCRbeta sequencing was intended to test whether TCR sequence diversity was altered and clonal T-cell expansion was caused by ivuxolimab. The paper covers the monotherapy dose-escalation part of the phase I ivuxolimab trial, which included N of about 56 patients. The study at large found these results: Antigen specificity was not determined for the clonally expanded peripheral T cells. Clonal expansion of both CD4+ and CD8+ blood T cells was observed from baseline to week 6 at doses 0.1 to 3.0 mg/kg. Low levels of normalized T-cell clonal expansion were also seen in some nonresponding patients. Partial responders in the 0.1-3.0 mg/kg groups had among the lowest normalized peripheral clonal expansion, especially among CD8+ T cells. After ivuxolimab, more expanded clones were found on average in CD8+ T cells than in CD4+ T cells.

Patients with a history of autoimmune disease or receiving systemic immunosuppression were excluded from the trial. In every dose cohort, peripheral blood was drawn for TCR sequencing at baseline, cycle 4 day 1, and cycle 7 day 1. The samples were drawn from a first-in-human, open-label, multicenter phase I dose-escalation trial of ivuxolimab. Adults with locally advanced or metastatic melanoma, renal cell carcinoma, hepatocellular carcinoma or head and neck squamous cell carcinoma were enrolled in the trial. Before TCR sequencing, CD4+ T cells and CD8+ T cells from peripheral blood were sorted into separate populations.

The sequence came from an adult with an advanced solid tumor such as melanoma, head and neck, liver or kidney cancer. The sequence joins TRBV7-6 to TRBJ2-2; TRBD1 lines up with 8 middle nucleotides. This sample comprised CD4+ or CD8+ T cells sorted from blood, obtained in a trial of the OX40 agonist ivuxolimab. This receptor has the CDR3 CASSSWTGRRAGGELFF. The DNA sequence follows: TGTGCCAGCAGCTCGTGGACAGGGCGTCGAGCAGGCGGGGAGCTGTTTTTT.